The clone carrying this TCR beta chain was seen ten or more times. With a much larger clone just one base away, this may be a read error. This entry is derived from a study of regulatory T cells in long-lasting Graves disease. Libraries of TCR beta came from iRepertoire HTBI primers plus Arm-PCR of CDR3 regions. TCRdb independently ran MiXCR on the multiplex PCR reads; one entry per CDR3 protein. The sample records a few hundred thousand distinct CDR3 sequences, more than 15% being singletons. Documented time point: newly diagnosed GD, antithyroid drugs for less than 3 months. The TCR library used RNA extracted from PBMCs. Germline V CDR1 and CDR2: PRHDT, FYEKMQ (reference sequence). V shed 2 bases, J shed 8 bases, and the junction held 8 bases outside the gene matches. The CDR3 has 14 residues. This same sample was also taken into another study, of T cells in Graves' hyperthyroidism and ophthalmopathy. Turning to that study: Diagnoses rested on clinical symptoms, serum thyroxine and TRAb, thyroid ultrasound and orbital computed tomography.

The sequence was collected from a woman in her 30s with Graves disease. The sequences come from peripheral blood mononuclear cells (PBMCs), collected at new diagnosis, from a patient treated with antithyroid drugs. The chain links TRBV13 to TRBJ1-1; 7 bases are shared with TRBD1. CDR3 in DNA: TGTGCCAGCAGCTTATGGGCAGGGGGAGCGGAAGCTTTCTTT. This translates into CASSLWAGGAEAFF.